This record looks at one T cell receptor (beta chain) sequence and its context. What it binds is not known. Latent tuberculosis screening used tuberculin skin test and IGRA at entry. The data were taken from a study of T cells in tuberculosis. Clones were read by immunoSEQ multiplex PCR, and TCRdb kept only the in-frame ones, dropping some. The sample lists around 39,000 clones, about 93% occurring once. Study results and caveats: A GMM-specific repertoire classifier reached about 85% accuracy, AUROC about 0.9. Smaller alpha distances in active tuberculosis partly reflected shorter CDR3-alpha lengths.

The specimen sequenced was PBMCs. This TCR came from a donor aged 10 to 29 with latent tuberculosis or without tuberculosis infection.

This chain's CDR3 is CASSWDEGLTEAFF. CDR3 coding DNA: TGTGCCAGCAGTTGGGATGAGGGTTTAACTGAAGCTTTCTTT. V and J are TRBV25-1 and TRBJ1-1; D gene ambiguous. The CDR3 is 14 residues long. Germline values: CDR1 MGHDK, CDR2 SYGVNS. Trimming left V 5 bases short and J 5 bases short, with 15 bases between.